These 20 T cell receptor beta chains were sequenced from one sample in a study of STAT5B mutations in CD4+ large granular lymphocyte leukemia. Using immunoSEQ multiplex PCR, the repertoire was profiled, and TCRdb retains in-frame clones only, with some absent. The repertoire holds tens of thousands of clones, with over 75% as singletons. The specimen sequenced was CD4+ T cells from blood buffy coats. These receptors all come from a human donor in good health.

The chain is built from TRBV5-1 and TRBJ1-1, with a possible D match to TRBD1 (5 bases). Germline V lookup: CDR1 SGHRS, CDR2 YFSETQ. Trimming cost V 4 bases and J 5 bases, with 21 bases left between them. The CDR3 covers 16 residues. The CDR3 nucleotides are TGCGCCAGCAGCCCAGGATGGATGGGGCCAAGGACTGAAGCTTTCTTT. Protein product: CASSPGWMGPRTEAFF.

The V gene is TRBV9, the J gene TRBJ2-2; either TRBD1 or TRBD2 may supply D (5 bases each). There are 16 residues in the CDR3. Trimming pared 0 bases from V and 3 bases from J, leaving 12 bases between. Germline loops: CDR1 SGDLS, CDR2 YYNGEE. The DNA for the CDR3 is TGTGCCAGCAGCGTAGAAGGGGCGCGGGACACCGGGGAGCTGTTTTTT. It codes for CASSVEGARDTGELFF.

V usage is TRBV10-1 and J usage is TRBJ2-5, with D maybe TRBD2 (6 bases). Per germline, CDR1 WNHNN and CDR2 SYGVQD (reference sequence). Trimming removed 5 bases at V and 6 bases at J, with 13 bases between. The CDR3 has 13 amino acids. The CDR3 loop reads CASSPGAGKTQYF. The DNA for the CDR3 is TGCGCCAGCAGTCCCGGGGCGGGGAAGACCCAGTACTTC.

V gene TRBV5-1 combines with J gene TRBJ2-2; TRBD2 aligns across 11 bases. In germline, CDR1 is SGHRS, CDR2 YFSETQ. The CDR3 totals 16 residues. With 2 bases clipped from V and 4 bases from J, the junction kept 4 bases outside the gene matches. The CDR3 region has the DNA TGCGCCAGCAGCTTACTAGCGGGAGAGGGCACCGGGGAGCTGTTTTTT. Its protein is CASSLLAGEGTGELFF.

The rearrangement links TRBV5-5 to TRBJ1-1; the D gene is possibly TRBD1 (5 bases). This CDR3 spans 14 amino acids. Trimming shortened V by 0 bases and J by 1 base, and 7 bases separated the two germline ends. The V gene's germline CDR1 is SGHKS and CDR2 YYEKEE (reference sequence). CDR3 bases: TGTGCCAGCAGCTTGGGGGGACCGAACACTGAAGCTTTCTTT. This codes for CASSLGGPNTEAFF.

The chain couples TRBV18 to TRBJ2-2; D remains unclear. The CDR3 consists of 14 residues. Deletions cut 2 bases from V and 3 bases from J, with 7 bases between. The germline gives CDR1 KGHSH, CDR2 LQKENI. The CDR3 region is CASSPSVDTGELFF. CDR3 sequence (DNA): TGTGCCAGCTCACCAAGCGTTGACACCGGGGAGCTGTTTTTT.

The chain employs TRBV6-1 and TRBJ2-4; D perhaps matches TRBD2 (6 bases). Germline V gene sequence: CDR1 MNHNS, CDR2 SASEGT. Between the trimmed V and J ends, which lost 0 bases and 0 bases, there was a span of 9 bases. The CDR3 covers 16 residues. The CDR3 spells CASSEAGGLAKNIQYF. CDR3 nucleotides: TGTGCCAGCAGTGAAGCGGGGGGTCTAGCCAAAAACATTCAGTACTTC.

The chain carries TRBV5-4 and TRBJ2-5; D gene unclear. The CDR3 totals 15 residues. The V gene lost 0 bases and the J gene lost 5 bases, with 14 bases spanning the gap. Looked up from germline, CDR1 is SGHNT and CDR2 is YYREEE (reference sequence). The CDR3 DNA follows: TGTGCCAGCAGCTTGGAAGGCCTTCTTGGGGAGACCCAGTACTTC. It codes for CASSLEGLLGETQYF.

The chain joins TRBV5-8 to TRBJ1-4; D may be TRBD1 (5 bases). V dropped 0 bases and J dropped 7 bases, with 13 bases sitting between them. Germline assignment: CDR1 SGHTS and CDR2 YDEGEE. The CDR3 sequence is 15 residues long. The CDR3 protein is CASSLAVRGSEKLFF. The CDR3 bases are TGTGCCAGCAGCTTGGCCGTAAGGGGTAGTGAAAAACTGTTTTTT.

V is TRBV7-9 and J is TRBJ2-1; no definite D call. This CDR3 contains 14 residues. Trimming took 5 bases from V and 4 from J, leaving 12 bases between them. The V gene's germline CDR1 is SEHNR and CDR2 FQNEAQ (reference sequence). CDR3 sequence reads: CASSRWGTYNEQFF. In DNA form, the CDR3 reads TGTGCCAGCAGCCGGTGGGGAACTTACAATGAGCAGTTCTTC. The complete variable domain, with remaining parts taken from reference TRBV7-9 and TRBJ2-1, reads DTGVSQNPRHKITKRGQNVTFRCDPISEHNRLYWYRQTLGQGPEFLTYFQNEAQLEKSRLLSDRFSAERPKGSFSTLEIQRTEQGDSAMYLCASSRWGTYNEQFFGPGTRLTVL.

The V gene is TRBV9, the J gene TRBJ2-7, with D uncertain. The V end was cut by 0 bases, the J end by 0 bases, with 7 bases between. The CDR3 length is 14 residues. Germline V gene sequence: CDR1 SGDLS, CDR2 YYNGEE. CDR3 nucleotides: TGTGCCAGCAGCGTAGATGGCGCCTCCTACGAGCAGTACTTC. Its protein is CASSVDGASYEQYF.

CDR3 DNA: TGTGCCAGCAGTGAAGCGGGCGGCGCTAACCCCTACGAGCAGTACTTC. Amino acid sequence: CASSEAGGANPYEQYF. The rearrangement uses TRBV6-1 and TRBJ2-7; D not certain. Trimming took 0 bases from V and 2 from J, leaving 14 bases between them. The CDR3 covers 16 residues. In germline, CDR1 is MNHNS, CDR2 SASEGT.

The table lists this clone with a few counts. The rearrangement uses TRBV28 and TRBJ2-1, with TRBD2 matching over 9 bases. CDR3 length equals 14 residues. V lost 3 bases and J lost 5; bases outside the gene matches: 2. The V gene's germline CDR1 is MDHEN and CDR2 SYDVKM. The CDR3 region has the DNA TGTGCCAGCAGTTTGACTAGCGGAGACAATGAGCAGTTCTTC. It specifies CASSLTSGDNEQFF.

The rearrangement links TRBV4-2 to TRBJ1-4; TRBD1 agrees at 8 bases. Germline V gene data show CDR1 as LGHNA and CDR2 as YNFKEQ. This CDR3 contains 14 residues. J gave up 8 bases and V 6 bases, and 8 bases lay outside the gene matches. In nucleotides, the CDR3 is TGTGCCAGCAGGCTTGGGACAGGCTGGGAAAAACTGTTTTTT. It specifies CASRLGTGWEKLFF.

The rearrangement uses TRBV28 and TRBJ1-1; a possible D gene is TRBD1 (6 bases). Germline V gene data show CDR1 as MDHEN and CDR2 as SYDVKM. V was trimmed by 6 bases and J by 0 bases, leaving 11 bases between them. The CDR3 sequence is 14 residues long. CDR3 in amino acids: CASRVGQLNTEAFF. The CDR3 DNA reads TGTGCCAGCAGGGTAGGACAGCTGAACACTGAAGCTTTCTTT.

In its sample, this clone was seen a few times. The chain carries TRBV7-2 and TRBJ2-7; D possibly matches TRBD1 or TRBD2 (6 bases each). With 1 base removed from V and 2 bases from J, the gap between germline ends came to 9 bases. This CDR3 has 14 residues. Germline V lookup: CDR1 SGHTA, CDR2 FQGNSA. Here the CDR3 reads CASSLGRGAYEQYF. The CDR3 DNA sequence: TGTGCCAGCAGCTTAGGGAGGGGGGCCTACGAGCAGTACTTC.

The rearrangement joins TRBV28 to TRBJ2-2, with 8 bases identical to TRBD1. The CDR3 runs to 15 residues. With V trimmed by 4 bases and J by 3 bases, 4 bases remained unmatched. The germline CDR1 and CDR2 sequences are MDHEN and SYDVKM. The CDR3 nucleotides read TGTGCCAGCAGTTCTATGGACAGGGACACCGGGGAGCTGTTTTTT. This gives the protein CASSSMDRDTGELFF.

The chain is built from TRBV6-5 and TRBJ1-2, with D hard to call. V was shortened by 4 bases and J by 4 bases, with 13 bases between the two germline ends. CDR3 length: 14 amino acids. The V gene's germline CDR1 is MNHEY and CDR2 SVGAGI. The CDR3 loop is CASSSNILFYGYTF. The CDR3 DNA sequence: TGTGCCAGCAGTTCCAATATTTTATTCTATGGCTACACCTTC.

The chain is built from TRBV2 and TRBJ2-2; 14 bases fit TRBD2. V was pared by 5 bases and J by 7 bases, with 12 bases of the junction left unmatched. Germline assignment: CDR1 SNHLY and CDR2 FYNNEI. This CDR3 spans 18 amino acids. The CDR3 DNA follows: TGTGCCAGCAGTTTTGGGACTAGCGGGGGTCACTCGGGCGGGGAGCTGTTTTTT. This encodes CASSFGTSGGHSGGELFF.

The genes are TRBV2 and TRBJ2-2; D uncertain. V was shortened by 5 bases and J by 1 base, with 8 bases between the two germline ends. The CDR3 totals 14 residues. Germline CDR1 reads SNHLY; CDR2 reads FYNNEI. For the CDR3, the DNA is TGTGCCAGCAGTAGGGCAAGGAACACCGGGGAGCTGTTTTTT. It translates to CASSRARNTGELFF.